The clone carrying this T cell receptor beta chain was seen a single time. Its target is unknown. The data originate from a study of shared clonotypes between healthy human individuals. V lost 5 bases and J lost 3, with 14 bases in between. The CDR3 spans 14 residues. The germline CDR1 and CDR2 sequences are SGDLS and YYNGEE. Researchers partitioned CD4+ cells into CD45RA+ naive and CD45RA-negative memory subsets. Study-wide findings and caveats: The four-donor shared clonotypes exceeded non-shared clonotypes in generation probability, with non-shared ones scoring lower. Since donors were few, the genetic and exposure-history diversity represented was limited. Clonotype sharing levels among donors were expected to vary with sequencing depth.

Assay: immunoSEQ multiplex PCR; the TCRdb copy retains only in-frame clones and omits some. The data hold about 530,000 clones, with almost 97% observed a single time. The chain employs TRBV9 and TRBJ2-5, with D tentatively TRBD2 (5 bases). The source is a woman aged 25 to 39 in good health. The sequencing input was naive CD4+ T cells sorted from blood. Subset meaning: CD45RA+ positively selected. CDR3 sequence (DNA): TGTGCCAGCAGTGTTGGACTTTTTGAAGAGACCCAGTACTTC. It translates to CASSVGLFEETQYF.